One and the same sample provided the 18 T cell receptor beta chains below, sequenced in a study of T cell responses to AZD1222 COVID-19 vaccine. TCRdb keeps only in-frame clones here, not all; method: immunoSEQ multiplex PCR. The table has about 130,000 clones, around 90% seen once. Sequenced here: peripheral blood, sampled 28 days after the second AZD1222 dose. These receptor sequences come from an adult who received the AZD1222 COVID-19 vaccine.

This clone came up many times. The chain joins TRBV4-3 to TRBJ1-2; D unresolved. Trimming removed 0 bases at V and 1 base at J, with 6 bases between. The germline CDR1 and CDR2 sequences are LGHNA and YSLEER. CDR3 size: 14 residues. The CDR3, as DNA: TGCGCCAGCAGCCAAGATCACTTTAACTATGGCTACACCTTC. It codes for CASSQDHFNYGYTF.

The chain couples TRBV18 to TRBJ1-4, with 7 bases identical to TRBD1. With 4 bases clipped from V and 8 bases from J, the junction kept 4 bases outside the gene matches. Germline V lookup: CDR1 KGHSH, CDR2 LQKENI. This CDR3 region has 13 residues. The CDR3 reads CASSRDSGEKLFF. CDR3 DNA sequence: TGTGCCAGCTCACGGGACAGTGGGGAAAAACTGTTTTTT.

This clone was observed a single time. V gene TRBV7-2 combines with J gene TRBJ2-7; the D is unclear. Germline V lookup: CDR1 SGHTA, CDR2 FQGNSA. The CDR3 length is 15 residues. The V end was cut by 1 base, the J end by 6 bases, with 16 bases between. The CDR3 DNA reads as TGTGCCAGCAGCTTAGGTAGCAGCTCCTGGGGCGAGCAGTACTTC. It codes for CASSLGSSSWGEQYF.

This chain connects TRBV29-1 to TRBJ2-7; the match to TRBD2 covers 13 bases. CDR1 is SQVTM and CDR2 is ANQGSEA in the germline V gene. CDR3 size: 14 residues. V lost 6 bases and J lost 0; bases outside the gene matches: 2. The CDR3 here is CSVWTSGGSYEQYF. For the CDR3, the DNA is TGCAGCGTATGGACTAGCGGGGGCTCCTACGAGCAGTACTTC.

The rearrangement joins TRBV9 to TRBJ1-1; D not certain. Germline V gene data show CDR1 as SGDLS and CDR2 as YYNGEE. This CDR3 spans 16 amino acids. Trimming took 0 bases from V and 1 from J, leaving 13 bases between them. The CDR3 sequence: CASSVVSKGWNTEAFF. The CDR3 region has the DNA TGTGCCAGCAGCGTAGTTTCGAAGGGATGGAACACTGAAGCTTTCTTT.

V is TRBV28 and J is TRBJ2-1; D tentatively reads TRBD1 or TRBD2 (6 bases each). This CDR3 has 18 amino acids. With 5 bases removed from V and 0 bases from J, the gap between germline ends came to 20 bases. CDR1 and CDR2 from the germline V gene are MDHEN and SYDVKM. For the CDR3, the DNA is TGTGCCAGCAGTCCACTAGCTAATCTAGGGGGCTCCTACAATGAGCAGTTCTTC. The encoded protein is CASSPLANLGGSYNEQFF. Looking up the rest from reference TRBV28 and TRBJ2-1 gives the full variable domain: DVKVTQSSRYLVKRTGEKVFLECVQDMDHENMFWYRQDPGLGLRLIYFSYDVKMKEKGDIPEGYSVSREKKERFSLILESASTNQTSMYLCASSPLANLGGSYNEQFFGPGTRLTVL.

The chain links TRBV3-1 (or the pseudogene TRBV3-2) to TRBJ1-2; no clear D gene. Trimming shortened V by 1 base and J by 9 bases, and 21 bases separated the two germline ends. CDR1 LGHDT and CDR2 YNNKEL come from the germline V gene (reference sequence). This CDR3 region has 16 residues. Here the CDR3 reads CASSQAFDYLTSRYTF. In DNA, the CDR3 is TGTGCCAGCAGCCAAGCTTTCGATTATTTGACAAGCCGCTACACCTTC.

The V and J genes are TRBV5-1 and TRBJ1-3; a possible D gene is TRBD1 (5 bases). The CDR3 runs 16 residues. CDR1 SGHRS and CDR2 YFSETQ come from the germline V gene. Trimming stripped 1 base from V and 2 bases from J, with 13 bases between. CDR3 DNA: TGCGCCAGCAGCTTGCAGGGAATTGGGACTGGAAACACCATATATTTT. It translates to CASSLQGIGTGNTIYF.

This chain links TRBV30 with TRBJ1-6; D remains ambiguous. Germline CDR1 is GTSNPN and CDR2 is SVGIG (reference sequence). V was trimmed by 3 bases and J by 7 bases, leaving 7 bases between them. The CDR3 sequence is 12 residues long. CDR3 sequence: CAWSTNNSPLHF. For the CDR3, the DNA is TGTGCCTGGAGCACAAACAATTCACCCCTCCACTTT.

The genes are TRBV14 and TRBJ2-1; 12 bases map to TRBD2. Germline values: CDR1 SGHDN, CDR2 FVKESK. The CDR3 runs to 14 residues. Trimming cost V 4 bases and J 11 bases; bases outside gene matches: 6. CDR3 sequence reads: CASSPSGGVPQQFF. DNA for the CDR3: TGTGCCAGCAGCCCTAGCGGGGGGGTTCCGCAGCAGTTCTTC.

The chain recombines TRBV11-2 with TRBJ1-1; a possible D gene is TRBD1 (6 bases). This CDR3 spans 15 amino acids. Germline V gene lookup returns CDR1 SGHAT and CDR2 FQNNGV. Trimming left V 6 bases short and J 1 base short, with 15 bases between. DNA for the CDR3: TGTGCCAGCAGAAAAGGACAGCGACAGAACACTGAAGCTTTCTTT. Translated, it gives CASRKGQRQNTEAFF. Using reference TRBV11-2 and TRBJ1-1 for the parts outside the CDR3, the full variable domain is EAGVAQSPRYKIIEKRQSVAFWCNPISGHATLYWYQQILGQGPKLLIQFQNNGVVDDSQLPKDRFSAERLKGVDSTLKIQPAKLEDSAVYLCASRKGQRQNTEAFFGQGTRLTVV.

The rearrangement joins TRBV23-1 to TRBJ2-4; 9 bases align to TRBD2. TRBV23-1 counts as an open reading frame of uncertain function. The CDR3 runs to 18 residues. Trimming cost V 3 bases and J 0 bases; bases outside gene matches: 9. CDR3 DNA: TGCGCCAGCAGTCACCCGACTAGCGGAGGGGGAGCCAAAAACATTCAGTACTTC. Translated, it gives CASSHPTSGGGAKNIQYF.

CDR3 loop: CSAGTGAYNEQFF. The CDR3 DNA follows: TGCAGCGCAGGGACAGGGGCCTACAATGAGCAGTTCTTC. This chain uses TRBV29-1 with TRBJ2-1; 10 positions match TRBD1. The V gene's germline CDR1 is SQVTM and CDR2 ANQGSEA. J was trimmed by 2 bases and V by 7 bases; bases with no gene match: 2. The CDR3 consists of 13 residues.

This rearrangement joins TRBV7-9 to TRBJ1-5; tentatively, D is TRBD1 (6 bases). Trimming took 5 bases from V and 7 from J, leaving 15 bases between them. This CDR3 contains 14 residues. Germline V CDR1 and CDR2: SEHNR, FQNEAQ (reference sequence). Written as DNA, the CDR3 is TGTGCCAGCAGCCCCGGGCCGGGGGCCCAGCCCCAGCATTTT. Residues: CASSPGPGAQPQHF.

The V call is TRBV7-2, the J call TRBJ2-3; weak D call: TRBD1 (6 bases). The CDR3 length is 15 residues. Germline CDR1 and CDR2: SGHTA and FQGNSA. V was trimmed by 5 bases and J by 5 bases, leaving 17 bases between them. CDR3 bases: TGTGCCAGCAGCCAGGGGTACAGGGAGATAGATACGCAGTATTTT. This encodes CASSQGYREIDTQYF.

The chain links TRBV5-1 to TRBJ1-4; 9 bases are shared with TRBD1. Losses at the gene ends were 0 bases for V and 8 bases for J; bases not matched to a gene: 5. This CDR3 has 15 residues. Looked up from germline, CDR1 is SGHRS and CDR2 is YFSETQ. The CDR3: CASSLGTGEGEKLFF. Here the CDR3 DNA reads TGCGCCAGCAGCTTGGGGACAGGGGAAGGAGAAAAACTGTTTTTT.

The chain carries TRBV30 and TRBJ1-2; 10 nucleotides align to TRBD1. Germline trimming cut 0 bases from V and 1 base from J; bases unmatched to any gene: 8. This CDR3 comprises 17 residues. The V gene's germline CDR1 is GTSNPN and CDR2 SVGIG (reference sequence). The CDR3 DNA reads TGTGCCTGGAGTGTACCTAGGACAGGGGGTGATAACTATGGCTACACCTTC. Translation: CAWSVPRTGGDNYGYTF.

The CDR3 DNA reads TGTGCCAGCAGCCGGGACAGGGGCTCCGAGCAGTACTTC. Translation gives CASSRDRGSEQYF. The J gene is TRBJ2-7, the V gene TRBV3-1 (or the pseudogene TRBV3-2); TRBD1 matches at 10 bases. V trimming: 4 bases; J trimming: 6 bases; junction bases outside the gene matches: 3. The CDR3 extends over 13 amino acids. Germline loops: CDR1 LGHDT, CDR2 YNNKEL (reference sequence).